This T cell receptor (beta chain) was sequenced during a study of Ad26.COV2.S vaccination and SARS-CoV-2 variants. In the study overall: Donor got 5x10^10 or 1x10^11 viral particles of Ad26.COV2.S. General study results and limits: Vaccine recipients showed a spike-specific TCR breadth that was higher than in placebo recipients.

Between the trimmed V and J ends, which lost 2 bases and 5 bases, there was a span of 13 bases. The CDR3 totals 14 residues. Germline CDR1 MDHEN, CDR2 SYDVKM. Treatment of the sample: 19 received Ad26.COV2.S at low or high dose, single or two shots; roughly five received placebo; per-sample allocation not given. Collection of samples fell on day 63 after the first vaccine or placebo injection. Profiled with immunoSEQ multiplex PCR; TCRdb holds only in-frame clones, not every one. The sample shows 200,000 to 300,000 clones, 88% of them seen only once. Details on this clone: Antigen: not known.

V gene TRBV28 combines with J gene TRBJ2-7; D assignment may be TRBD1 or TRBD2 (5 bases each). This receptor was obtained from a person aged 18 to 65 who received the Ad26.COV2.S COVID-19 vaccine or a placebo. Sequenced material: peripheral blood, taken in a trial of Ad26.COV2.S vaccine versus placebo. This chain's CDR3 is CASSLVRARDEQYF. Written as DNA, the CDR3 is TGTGCCAGCAGTTTAGTCAGGGCGAGGGACGAGCAGTACTTC.